Here is one T cell receptor (beta chain) with its context. Its antigen is not known. These data are taken from a study of cytomegalovirus exposure and HLA in healthy donors. Study-wide results and caveats: Three chains tied to CMV proved CMV antigen-specific in vitro. Listed as cytomegalovirus-associated were 170 or so TCR beta chains. The tendency of first-cohort TCR clusters to co-occur in the 120 validation repertoires was identified by a subsequent analysis.

TCRdb keeps only in-frame clones here, not all; method: immunoSEQ multiplex PCR. The sample contains 200,000 to 250,000 clones, over 80% of which appear only once. Germline V lookup: CDR1 MNHEY, CDR2 SMNVEV (reference sequence). The V end was cut by 4 bases, the J end by 1 base, with 16 bases between. The CDR3 consists of 16 residues. Material: PBMCs. This clonotype originated in a young woman in good health and CMV-seropositive. The genes are TRBV27 and TRBJ1-1, with D possibly matching TRBD1 (6 bases). The CDR3 DNA reads as TGTGCCAGCAGTTCAGGACAGCCGGGGAGGAACACTGAAGCTTTCTTT. Amino acid sequence: CASSSGQPGRNTEAFF.